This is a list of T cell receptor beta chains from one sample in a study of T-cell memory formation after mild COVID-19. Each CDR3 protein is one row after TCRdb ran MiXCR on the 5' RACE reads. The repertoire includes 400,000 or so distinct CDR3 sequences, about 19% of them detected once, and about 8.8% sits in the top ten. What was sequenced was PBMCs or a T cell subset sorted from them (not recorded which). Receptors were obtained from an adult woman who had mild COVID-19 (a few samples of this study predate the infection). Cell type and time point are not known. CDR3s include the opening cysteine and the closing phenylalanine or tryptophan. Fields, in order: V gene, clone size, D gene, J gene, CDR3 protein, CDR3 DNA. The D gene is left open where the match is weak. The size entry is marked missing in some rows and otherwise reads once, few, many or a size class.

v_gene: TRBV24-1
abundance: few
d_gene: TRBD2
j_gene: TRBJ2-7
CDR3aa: CATSDLGREQYEQYF
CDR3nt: TGTGCCACCAGTGACCTCGGGCGGGAGCAGTACGAGCAGTACTTC

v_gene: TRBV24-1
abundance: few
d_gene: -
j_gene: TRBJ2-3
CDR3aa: CATSDSVAEGTDTQYF
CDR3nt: TGTGCCACCAGTGATTCGGTAGCAGAAGGCACAGATACGCAGTATTTT

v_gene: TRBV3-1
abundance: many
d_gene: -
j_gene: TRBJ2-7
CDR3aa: CASSRAYEQYF
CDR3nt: TGTGCCAGCAGCCGCGCCTACGAGCAGTACTTC

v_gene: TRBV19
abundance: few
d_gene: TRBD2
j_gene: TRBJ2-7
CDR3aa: CASSIGLAGGAYEQYF
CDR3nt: TGTGCCAGTAGTATCGGGCTAGCGGGAGGCGCCTACGAGCAGTACTTC

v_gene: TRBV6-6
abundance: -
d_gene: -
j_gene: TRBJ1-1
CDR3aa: CASSYWTPQGSDTEAFF
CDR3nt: TGTGCCAGCAGTTACTGGACCCCACAGGGTTCGGACACTGAAGCTTTCTTT

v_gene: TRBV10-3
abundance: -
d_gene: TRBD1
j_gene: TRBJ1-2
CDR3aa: CAISAGTGDYGYTF
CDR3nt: TGTGCCATCAGTGCCGGGACAGGAGATTATGGCTACACCTTC

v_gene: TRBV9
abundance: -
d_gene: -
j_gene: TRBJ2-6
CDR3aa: CASSLRDSSGANVLTF
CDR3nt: TGTGCCAGCTCCCTCCGGGATTCCTCTGGGGCCAACGTCCTGACTTTC

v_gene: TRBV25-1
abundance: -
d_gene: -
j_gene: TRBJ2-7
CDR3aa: CASTASSYEQYF
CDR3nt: TGTGCCAGCACAGCGAGCTCCTACGAGCAGTACTTC

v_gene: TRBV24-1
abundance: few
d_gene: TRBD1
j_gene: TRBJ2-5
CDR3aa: CATSDTDREETQYF
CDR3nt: TGTGCCACCAGTGATACGGACAGGGAAGAGACCCAGTACTTC

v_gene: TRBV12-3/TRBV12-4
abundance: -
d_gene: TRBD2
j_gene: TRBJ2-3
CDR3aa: CASSFSSGVSDTQYF
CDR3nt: TGTGCCAGCAGTTTCTCCAGCGGGGTTTCAGATACGCAGTATTTT

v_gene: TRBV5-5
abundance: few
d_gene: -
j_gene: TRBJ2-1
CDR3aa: CASSLRGGGEQFF
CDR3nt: TGTGCCAGCAGCTTGAGGGGGGGTGGTGAGCAGTTCTTC

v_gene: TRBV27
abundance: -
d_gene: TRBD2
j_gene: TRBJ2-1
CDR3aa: CASSPTSGRSYEQFF
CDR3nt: TGTGCCAGCAGCCCCACTAGCGGGAGAAGCTATGAGCAGTTCTTC

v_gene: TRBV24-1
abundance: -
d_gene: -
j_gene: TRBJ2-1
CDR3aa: CATSDFGQDYNEQFF
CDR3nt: TGTGCCACCAGTGATTTTGGGCAGGACTACAATGAGCAGTTCTTC

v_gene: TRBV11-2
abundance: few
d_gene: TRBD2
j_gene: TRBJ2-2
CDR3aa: CASSLEPPGAGGPGTGELFF
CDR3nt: TGTGCCAGCAGCTTAGAGCCCCCAGGGGCGGGGGGGCCTGGCACCGGGGAGCTGTTTTTT

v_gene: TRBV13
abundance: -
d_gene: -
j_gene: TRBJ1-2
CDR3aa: CASSFPSPLHTF
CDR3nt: TGTGCCAGCAGCTTCCCATCTCCACTCCACACCTTC

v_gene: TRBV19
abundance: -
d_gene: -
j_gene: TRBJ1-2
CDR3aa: CASRSEAYGYTF
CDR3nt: TGTGCCAGTCGGTCCGAGGCCTATGGCTACACCTTC

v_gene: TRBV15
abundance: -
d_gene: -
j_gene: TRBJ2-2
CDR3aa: CATSSQQGNTGELFF
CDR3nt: TGTGCCACCAGCAGTCAACAGGGGAACACCGGGGAGCTGTTTTTT

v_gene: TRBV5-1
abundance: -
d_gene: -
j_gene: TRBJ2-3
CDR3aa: CASSAPDAGSDTQYF
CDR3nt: TGCGCCAGCAGCGCCCCGGACGCAGGTTCAGATACGCAGTATTTT

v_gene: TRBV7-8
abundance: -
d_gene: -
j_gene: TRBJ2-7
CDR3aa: CASSLEALSHYEQYF
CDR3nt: TGTGCCAGCAGCTTAGAAGCCCTCAGCCACTACGAGCAGTACTTC

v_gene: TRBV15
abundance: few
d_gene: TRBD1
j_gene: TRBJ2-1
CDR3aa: CATSRVQGANEQFF
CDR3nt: TGTGCCACCAGCAGAGTCCAGGGGGCTAATGAGCAGTTCTTC

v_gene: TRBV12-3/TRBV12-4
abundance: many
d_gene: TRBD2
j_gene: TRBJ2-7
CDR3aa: CASSLGLASYEQYF
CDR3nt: TGTGCCAGCAGCCTCGGACTAGCGAGCTACGAGCAGTACTTC

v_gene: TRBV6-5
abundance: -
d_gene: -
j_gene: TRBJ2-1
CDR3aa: CASSWGLSNEQFF
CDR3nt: TGTGCCAGCAGTTGGGGACTGTCCAATGAGCAGTTCTTC

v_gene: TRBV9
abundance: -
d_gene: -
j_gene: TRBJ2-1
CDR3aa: CASSVGPQAPDNEQFF
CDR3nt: TGTGCCAGCAGCGTAGGGCCTCAGGCGCCCGACAATGAGCAGTTCTTC

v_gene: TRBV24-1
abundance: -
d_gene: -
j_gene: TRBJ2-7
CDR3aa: CATSDYQKQYF
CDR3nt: TGTGCCACCAGTGATTACCAAAAGCAGTACTTC

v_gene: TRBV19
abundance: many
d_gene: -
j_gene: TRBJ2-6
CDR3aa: CASSMGDGANVLTF
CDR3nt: TGTGCCAGTAGTATGGGGGACGGGGCCAACGTCCTGACTTTC

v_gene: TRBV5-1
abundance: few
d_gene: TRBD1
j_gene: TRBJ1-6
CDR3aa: CASSSTGGFGSPLHF
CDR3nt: TGCGCCAGCAGCTCTACAGGGGGCTTTGGTTCACCCCTCCACTTT

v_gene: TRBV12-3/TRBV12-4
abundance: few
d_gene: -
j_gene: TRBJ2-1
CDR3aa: CASTRPSSYNEQFF
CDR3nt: TGTGCCAGCACCCGCCCTAGCTCCTACAATGAGCAGTTCTTC

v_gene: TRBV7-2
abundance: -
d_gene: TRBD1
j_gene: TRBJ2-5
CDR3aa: CASSLVLTGGTQYF
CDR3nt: TGTGCCAGCAGCTTAGTATTGACAGGGGGGACCCAGTACTTC

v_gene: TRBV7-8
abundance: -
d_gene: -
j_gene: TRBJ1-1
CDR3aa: CASSPGRGWTEAFF
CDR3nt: TGTGCCAGCAGCCCGGGCCGGGGGTGGACTGAAGCTTTCTTT